The sequence of this TCR beta chain was determined in a study of CD8 T cells in Susac syndrome. The RNA, 0.5 to 1 ug, was put through reverse transcription using random hexamers. One entry per CDR3 protein, called by TCRdb with MiXCR from the immunoSEQ multiplex PCR reads. The table has a few hundred thousand distinct CDR3 sequences, 75% to 90% seen once. Sequences were obtained from CD8+ T cells from PBMCs. This TCR derives from a human donor with multiple sclerosis.

The CDR3 sequence: CASSLGTSDYNEQFF. The CDR3 DNA sequence: TGTGCCAGCAGCTTGGGGACTAGCGACTACAATGAGCAGTTCTTC. This chain connects TRBV5-6 to TRBJ2-1; TRBD2 matches at 9 bases. CDR3 length: 15 amino acids. J gave up 3 bases and V 0 bases, and 1 base lay outside the gene matches. The germline V gene encodes CDR1 SGHDT and CDR2 YYEEEE.